One and the same sample provided the 21 T cell receptor beta chains below, sequenced in a study of shared clonotypes between healthy human individuals. Clones were read by immunoSEQ multiplex PCR, and TCRdb kept only the in-frame ones, dropping some. The sample includes some 2 million clones, about 95% of them seen just once. Naivety among CD8 cells was defined by CD45RO negativity and positive CCR7 selection, thereby excluding terminally differentiated effector memory CD45RA+ cells. The sequenced sample was naive CD8+ T cells sorted from blood. All receptors derive from a man aged 18 to 30 in good health.

The rearrangement joins TRBV13 to TRBJ1-6, with 9 positions matching TRBD1. There are 15 residues in the CDR3. Losses at the gene ends were 6 bases for V and 10 bases for J; bases not matched to a gene: 10. Per the germline V gene, CDR1 is PRHDT and CDR2 is FYEKMQ (reference sequence). CDR3 nucleotide sequence: TGTGCCAGCAGTGAAGGACAGGGGCCTAAGTCACCCCTCCACTTT. This codes for CASSEGQGPKSPLHF.

A note on this clone: Other DNA sequences of this sample code for an identical CDR3. V gene TRBV28 combines with J gene TRBJ1-1; D remains ambiguous. V lost 6 bases to trimming and J lost 0 bases, with 11 bases between them. Looked up from germline, CDR1 is MDHEN and CDR2 is SYDVKM. The CDR3 length is 14 residues. CDR3 in amino acids: CASRAVAMNTEAFF. In DNA, the CDR3 is TGTGCCAGCAGGGCAGTGGCAATGAACACTGAAGCTTTCTTT.

This sequence joins TRBV6-6 and TRBJ1-3; 7 bases agree with TRBD1. This CDR3 region has 13 residues. Germline assignment: CDR1 MNHNY and CDR2 SVGAGI (reference sequence). V shed 5 bases and J 3 bases; nucleotides not matched to a gene: 1. The chain's CDR3 is CASSRTGGNTIYF. The CDR3 nucleotides are TGTGCCAGCAGTAGGACAGGTGGAAACACCATATATTTT.

The chain uses TRBV29-1 and TRBJ1-2, with a weak D call TRBD1 (6 bases). This CDR3 spans 15 amino acids. CDR1 and CDR2 (germline): SQVTM, ANQGSEA. Trimming shortened V by 4 bases and J by 2 bases, and 17 bases separated the two germline ends. The CDR3 DNA sequence: TGCAGCGTTGTCCTCTCGGGGGCGAAGAACTATGGCTACACCTTC. Its protein product is CSVVLSGAKNYGYTF.

V is TRBV9 and J is TRBJ2-7; 10 bases agree with TRBD1. The CDR3 is made up of 14 amino acids. The germline V gene encodes CDR1 SGDLS and CDR2 YYNGEE. After removal of 4 bases from V and 6 bases from J, the junction contained 7 bases not matched to a gene. The CDR3 nucleotides are TGTGCCAGCAGCATTTGGGGGACAGGGGCCGAGCAGTACTTC. It codes for CASSIWGTGAEQYF.

This chain uses TRBV5-6 with TRBJ2-1; 7 bases agree with TRBD2. This CDR3 spans 16 amino acids. The J segment lost 5 bases and the V segment lost 2 bases, leaving 10 bases of the junction unmatched. Germline CDR1 SGHDT, CDR2 YYEEEE. CDR3 amino acids: CASSFIPGGENNEQFF. CDR3 sequence (DNA): TGTGCCAGCAGCTTTATTCCGGGAGGTGAAAACAATGAGCAGTTCTTC.

V and J are TRBV29-1 and TRBJ1-1; D not resolved. The CDR3 totals 15 residues. CDR1 is SQVTM, CDR2 ANQGSEA, per germline. V dropped 4 bases and J dropped 2 bases, with 17 bases sitting between them. CDR3 region: CSVAWGDVSNTEAFF. DNA of the CDR3: TGCAGCGTTGCGTGGGGAGACGTTTCCAACACTGAAGCTTTCTTT.

V is TRBV11-2 and J is TRBJ1-2; TRBD1 aligns across 8 bases. V lost 1 base, J lost 6 bases, and 7 bases stayed unmatched. The CDR3 loop spans 15 amino acids. CDR1 and CDR2 (germline): SGHAT, FQNNGV. In nucleotides, the CDR3 is TGTGCCAGCAGCTTAGGTCCAGGGGGCTTCGATGGCTACACCTTC. It translates to CASSLGPGGFDGYTF.

This rearrangement joins TRBV5-4 to TRBJ2-7; 8 nucleotides agree with TRBD1. Trimming took 5 bases from V and 3 from J; bases not matched to a gene: 4. From germline, CDR1 is SGHNT and CDR2 YYREEE (reference sequence). The CDR3 contains 13 residues. CDR3 nucleotides: TGTGCCAGCAGATCAGGACAGGGCTACGAGCAGTACTTC. It translates to CASRSGQGYEQYF.

The J gene is TRBJ2-5, the V gene TRBV4-1, with 11 positions matching TRBD2. The germline V gene has CDR1 MGHRA and CDR2 YSYEKL. CDR3 length: 14 residues. J was trimmed by 3 bases and V by 4 bases; bases with no gene match: 1. CDR3 in amino acids: CASSLLAGEETQYF. In DNA, the CDR3 is TGCGCCAGCAGCCTACTAGCGGGAGAAGAGACCCAGTACTTC.

This clone has just one count. The chain recombines TRBV2 with TRBJ2-2, with TRBD2 identical over 12 bases. This CDR3 spans 15 amino acids. Trimming at V came to 8 bases and at J to 5 bases, leaving 6 bases not matched to a gene. Germline assignment: CDR1 SNHLY and CDR2 FYNNEI. CDR3 residues: CASSTSGSNTGELFF. CDR3 nucleotide sequence: TGTGCCAGCTCGACTAGCGGGAGTAATACCGGGGAGCTGTTTTTT.

The V and J genes are TRBV5-6 and TRBJ1-1; D is undetermined. The CDR3 loop spans 12 amino acids. Germline V gives CDR1 SGHDT, CDR2 YYEEEE. V was cut by 4 bases and J by 5 bases, with 9 bases left in between. This CDR3 reads CASSRPATEAFF. CDR3 DNA sequence: TGTGCCAGCAGCCGACCCGCGACTGAAGCTTTCTTT.

This sequence joins TRBV9 and TRBJ2-7; D unresolved. This CDR3 has 12 amino acids. Trimming stripped 0 bases from V and 2 bases from J, with 3 bases between. Germline V gene sequence: CDR1 SGDLS, CDR2 YYNGEE. The CDR3 DNA is TGTGCCAGCAGCGTAGTTCCCTACGAGCAGTACTTC. Translation gives CASSVVPYEQYF. The variable domain in full, completed from reference TRBV9 and TRBJ2-7, reads DSGVTQTPKHLITATGQRVTLRCSPRSGDLSVYWYQQSLDQGLQFLIQYYNGEERAKGNILERFSAQQFPDLHSELNLSSLELGDSALYFCASSVVPYEQYFGPGTRLTVT.

DNA for the CDR3: TGTGCCAGCAGCGTAGTCGGACAGGCCTATGGCTACACCTTC. It encodes CASSVVGQAYGYTF. The chain links TRBV9 to TRBJ1-2, with 7 bases identical to TRBD1. The CDR3 spans 14 residues. With 0 bases clipped from V and 4 bases from J, the junction kept 3 bases outside the gene matches. Germline values: CDR1 SGDLS, CDR2 YYNGEE.

V usage is TRBV6-5 and J usage is TRBJ2-5; TRBD2 matches at 7 bases. V was pared by 3 bases and J by 4 bases, with 5 bases of the junction left unmatched. CDR3 length: 14 amino acids. Germline lookup yields CDR1 MNHEY and CDR2 SVGAGI. CDR3 amino acids: CASSYGTKGETQYF. CDR3 bases: TGTGCCAGCAGTTATGGGACTAAGGGAGAGACCCAGTACTTC.

The chain joins TRBV5-8 to TRBJ2-3; 13 nucleotides agree with TRBD2. The V segment lost 0 bases and the J segment 0 bases; nucleotides outside the gene matches: 7. Germline CDR1 and CDR2: SGHTS and YDEGEE. The CDR3 has 19 amino acids. This CDR3 is CASSLGTSGSLSSTDTQYF. The DNA of the CDR3 is TGTGCCAGCAGCTTGGGGACTAGCGGGAGCCTATCTAGCACAGATACGCAGTATTTT.

This clone was seen once. This same CDR3 is encoded by further DNA sequences in the sample. The J gene is TRBJ1-2, the V gene TRBV7-8, with TRBD1 matching over 8 bases. The trim removed 3 bases at V and 3 bases at J, leaving 0 bases unmatched. The germline V gene encodes CDR1 SGHVS and CDR2 FQNEAQ. The CDR3 length is 13 residues. DNA for the CDR3: TGTGCCAGCAGCTTGGGACAGGACTATGGCTACACCTTC. Its protein product is CASSLGQDYGYTF. The full variable domain, with the rest looked up from reference TRBV7-8 and TRBJ1-2, is GAGVSQSPRYKVAKRGQDVALRCDPISGHVSLFWYQQALGQGPEFLTYFQNEAQLDKSGLPSDRFFAERPEGSVSTLKIQRTQQEDSAVYLCASSLGQDYGYTFGSGTRLTVV.

This chain links TRBV2 with TRBJ1-3; maybe TRBD1 (5 bases). CDR3 length equals 17 residues. The V end lost 0 bases, the J end lost 0 bases, and 12 bases lay between the germline ends. Germline CDR1 SNHLY, CDR2 FYNNEI. CDR3 sequence reads: CASSEAWGSTSGNTIYF. In DNA, the CDR3 is TGTGCCAGCAGTGAAGCTTGGGGCAGTACCTCTGGAAACACCATATATTTT. The whole variable domain, remainder taken from reference TRBV2 and TRBJ1-3, is EPEVTQTPSHQVTQMGQEVILRCVPISNHLYFYWYRQILGQKVEFLVSFYNNEISEKSEIFDDQFSVERPDGSNFTLKIRSTKLEDSAMYFCASSEAWGSTSGNTIYFGEGSWLTVV.

Here the CDR3 reads CATSRGDWVYGYTF. CDR3 in DNA: TGTGCCACCAGCAGAGGGGACTGGGTTTATGGCTACACCTTC. The J gene is TRBJ1-2, the V gene TRBV15; TRBD1 is a possible D gene (5 bases). The V and J ends lost 1 base and 5 bases respectively, with 11 bases between them. The CDR3 consists of 14 residues. Germline loops: CDR1 LNHNV, CDR2 YYDKDF (reference sequence).

This chain links TRBV27 with TRBJ1-1; a possible D gene is TRBD1 (5 bases). Looked up from germline, CDR1 is MNHEY and CDR2 is SMNVEV (reference sequence). This CDR3 is 14 amino acids long. V lost 6 bases, J lost 5 bases, and 16 bases lay in between. CDR3 nucleotide sequence: TGTGCCAGCAGCGCAGGGTGGGGGTGGACTGAAGCTTTCTTT. Protein: CASSAGWGWTEAFF.

The V and J genes are TRBV19 and TRBJ1-2, with D possibly being TRBD1 (5 bases). The germline V gene has CDR1 LNHDA and CDR2 SQIVND (reference sequence). Trimming pared 2 bases from V and 4 bases from J, leaving 11 bases between. This CDR3 spans 14 amino acids. The CDR3 DNA reads as TGTGCCAGTAGTATAACGCCTGACAGCTATGGCTACACCTTC. Translating it yields CASSITPDSYGYTF.